Listed below are T cell receptor beta chains from one sample, sequenced in a study of blood T cell repertoires in COVID-19. The data were produced by immunoSEQ multiplex PCR, yet TCRdb's version contains in-frame clones alone and is incomplete. This repertoire shows over 150,000 clones, approximately 88% found once; its top ten account for less than 3.5%. The sequencing input was peripheral blood. The receptors were sampled from a woman between 55 and 75 years old with acute or convalescent COVID-19. Both conserved end residues are part of each CDR3. A D gene is named only where the DNA matches it firmly. Not all rows give a size; the values are once, few, many and, for expanded clones, a class.

V: TRBV5-6; J: TRBJ1-5; D: .; size: .; CDR3: CASSKRGGAQPQHF; DNA: TGTGCCAGCAGTAAGCGCGGTGGGGCACAGCCCCAGCATTTT
V: TRBV9; J: TRBJ1-6; D: TRBD1; size: .; CDR3: CASSAGTESSYNSPLHF; DNA: TGTGCCAGCAGCGCCGGGACAGAGAGTTCCTATAATTCACCCCTCCACTTT
V: TRBV12-3/TRBV12-4; J: TRBJ2-3; D: .; size: few; CDR3: CASSLTRGTQYF; DNA: TGTGCCAGCAGTTTGACTCGGGGTACGCAGTATTTT
V: TRBV20-1; J: TRBJ2-7; D: .; size: once; CDR3: CSTSSPYEQYF; DNA: TGCAGTACCAGTAGCCCCTACGAGCAGTACTTC
V: TRBV11-3; J: TRBJ2-1; D: .; size: .; CDR3: CASSLESGENNEQFF; DNA: TGTGCCAGCAGCTTAGAATCCGGGGAGAACAATGAGCAGTTCTTC
V: TRBV7-2; J: TRBJ2-5; D: .; size: once; CDR3: CASSPRGGFQETQYF; DNA: TGTGCCAGCAGCCCTAGGGGGGGTTTCCAGGAGACCCAGTACTTC
V: TRBV5-6; J: TRBJ1-5; D: TRBD1; size: .; CDR3: CASRWTGPSSRSNQPQHF; DNA: TGTGCCAGCAGATGGACAGGGCCCTCCTCGCGAAGCAATCAGCCCCAGCATTTT
V: TRBV21-1; J: TRBJ2-7; D: .; size: .; CDR3: CASSTGGDSCSYEQYF; DNA: TGTGCCAGCAGCACCGGGGGGGACAGCTGTTCCTACGAGCAGTACTTC
V: TRBV6-5; J: TRBJ1-5; D: TRBD1; size: .; CDR3: CATKFRGAQHF; DNA: TGTGCCACCAAGTTCAGGGGGGCCCAGCATTTT
V: TRBV9; J: TRBJ1-2; D: TRBD1; size: once; CDR3: CASSTPGQGNYGYTF; DNA: TGTGCCAGCAGCACCCCGGGACAGGGTAACTATGGCTACACCTTC